A single sample is the source of the 22 T cell receptor beta chains below, sequenced in a study of cytomegalovirus exposure and HLA in healthy donors (TCRdb year 2017). The library came from the immunoSEQ multiplex PCR assay. TCRdb mirrors the immuneACCESS table, restricted to in-frame sequences. Some clones are absent from its copies; in checked studies, under half trace to an unresolved V gene, and the reason for the others is unknown. Recorded for this sample are about 240,000 clones; approximately 90% of them occurred a single time. About 2.5% of the sample is in the top ten clones. Material for sequencing was PBMCs. Receptor source: a man aged 18 to 30 in good health and CMV-seronegative.

This sequence joins TRBV6-5 and TRBJ1-2, with D tentatively TRBD1 (6 bases). Per germline, CDR1 MNHEY and CDR2 SVGAGI. V shed 4 bases and J shed 2 bases, with 14 bases lying between them. This CDR3 region has 15 residues. The CDR3, as DNA: TGTGCCAGCAGTTGGAAGACAACAGGGAACTATGGCTACACCTTC. The encoded protein is CASSWKTTGNYGYTF.

The chain employs TRBV19 and TRBJ1-1; the D is unclear. The V end was cut by 5 bases, the J end by 0 bases, with 7 bases between. Germline CDR1 reads LNHDA; CDR2 reads SQIVND (reference sequence). The CDR3 runs 13 residues. The CDR3 region is CASSLNMNTEAFF. The CDR3 region has the DNA TGTGCCAGTAGTCTTAACATGAACACTGAAGCTTTCTTT.

This clone has just a few counts. The chain combines TRBV15 with TRBJ2-1, with a weak D call TRBD1 (5 bases). The CDR3 has 12 amino acids. CDR1 and CDR2 (germline): LNHNV, YYDKDF (reference sequence). Trimming left V 1 base short and J 12 bases short, with 10 bases between. The DNA of the CDR3 is TGTGCCACCAGCAGAGGGGTTGGGGCGCAGTTCTTC. Its protein product is CATSRGVGAQFF.

This chain uses TRBV15 with TRBJ2-6; a possible D gene is TRBD2 (6 bases). CDR1 and CDR2 from the germline V gene are LNHNV and YYDKDF (reference sequence). The ends were cut back, 8 bases at V and 0 bases at J, with 8 bases in the middle. The CDR3 totals 14 residues. The CDR3 region has the DNA TGTGCCACCGCCGGGAGCTCTGGGGCCAACGTCCTGACTTTC. Translation gives CATAGSSGANVLTF.

As for this clone: This sample also contains other DNA sequences that code for the same CDR3. V and J are TRBV18 and TRBJ2-7; D ambiguous. Germline CDR1 reads KGHSH; CDR2 reads LQKENI. V gave up 6 bases and J gave up 2 bases, with 8 bases separating them. The CDR3 spans 12 residues. The CDR3 loop is CASSPRAYEQYF. Written as DNA, the CDR3 is TGTGCCAGCTCCCCAAGAGCCTACGAGCAGTACTTC.

The chain combines TRBV30 with TRBJ1-2; no clear D. There are 11 residues in the CDR3. Germline CDR1 and CDR2: GTSNPN and SVGIG (reference sequence). Trimming cost V 0 bases and J 8 bases, with 7 bases left between them. The CDR3 loop reads CAWSVGSGYTF. The DNA for the CDR3 is TGTGCCTGGAGTGTAGGGAGCGGCTACACCTTC. Using reference TRBV30 and TRBJ1-2 for the parts outside the CDR3, the full variable domain is SQTIHQWPATLVQPVGSPLSLECTVEGTSNPNLYWYRQAAGRGLQLLFYSVGIGQISSEVPQNLSASRPQDRQFILSSKKLLLSDSGFYLCAWSVGSGYTFGSGTRLTVV.

The V gene is TRBV7-2, the J gene TRBJ2-4; 7 bases are shared with TRBD2. V dropped 4 bases and J dropped 1; count of bases not matched to a gene: 1. Per germline, CDR1 SGHTA and CDR2 FQGNSA. CDR3 length equals 14 residues. CDR3 sequence: CASSWGGAKNIQYF. The DNA for the CDR3 is TGTGCCAGCAGCTGGGGGGGTGCCAAAAACATTCAGTACTTC.

This chain connects TRBV25-1 to TRBJ1-1, with D uncertain. Trimming removed 7 bases from V and 2 bases from J, with 8 bases in between. There are 12 residues in the CDR3. Germline CDR1 MGHDK, CDR2 SYGVNS. The DNA of the CDR3 is TGTGCCAGCAATTCAGTTAACACTGAAGCTTTCTTT. It yields the protein CASNSVNTEAFF.

The V call is TRBV12-5, the J call TRBJ2-5; TRBD2 might be the D (5 bases). The CDR3 consists of 14 residues. The V end lost 7 bases, the J end lost 0 bases, and 12 bases lay between the germline ends. The germline V gene has CDR1 LGHNT and CDR2 FRNRAP. The CDR3 DNA is TGTGCTAGTGTGCACGGGAATAACCAAGAGACCCAGTACTTC. Its translation: CASVHGNNQETQYF.

This chain links TRBV4-3 with TRBJ1-4; D perhaps matches TRBD1 (6 bases). The V and J ends lost 0 bases and 5 bases respectively, with 13 bases between them. CDR3 size: 16 residues. The V gene's germline CDR1 is LGHNA and CDR2 YSLEER. CDR3 region: CASSQEVLGGNEKLFF. The DNA of the CDR3 is TGCGCCAGCAGCCAAGAGGTGTTAGGGGGAAATGAAAAACTGTTTTTT.

This chain links TRBV5-1 with TRBJ2-5; D gene uncertain. This CDR3 comprises 14 residues. Germline V gene lookup returns CDR1 SGHRS and CDR2 YFSETQ. V lost 3 bases and J 0 bases, leaving 9 bases between the germline ends. CDR3 sequence (DNA): TGCGCCAGCAGCTCTTCAGGAAACCAAGAGACCCAGTACTTC. Residues: CASSSSGNQETQYF.

The rearrangement uses TRBV7-2 and TRBJ2-2; a possible D gene is TRBD1 (6 bases). V lost 8 bases to trimming and J lost 0 bases, with 10 bases between them. The CDR3 loop spans 14 amino acids. CDR1 SGHTA and CDR2 FQGNSA come from the germline V gene. The CDR3 is CASRTVANTGELFF. DNA for the CDR3: TGTGCCAGCCGGACAGTTGCGAACACCGGGGAGCTGTTTTTT.

The J gene is TRBJ1-6, the V gene TRBV30, with 9 bases that match TRBD1. V was clipped by 2 bases and J by 10 bases; unmatched bases: 3. The CDR3 runs to 13 residues. Germline V lookup: CDR1 GTSNPN, CDR2 SVGIG (reference sequence). CDR3 in DNA: TGTGCCTGGAGTTTGACAGGGGGGTCACCCCTCCACTTT. This gives the protein CAWSLTGGSPLHF.

This chain uses TRBV7-2 with TRBJ2-3, with TRBD2 matching over 14 bases. Germline V gene lookup returns CDR1 SGHTA and CDR2 FQGNSA. After removal of 5 bases from V and 1 base from J, the junction contained 8 bases not matched to a gene. CDR3 length: 18 amino acids. The CDR3 DNA is TGTGCCAGCAGCACGACTAGCGGGGGGGCCCCCGGCACAGATACGCAGTATTTT. Translating gives CASSTTSGGAPGTDTQYF.

The rearrangement joins TRBV27 to TRBJ2-7, with 7 bases lining up with TRBD1. CDR1 and CDR2 (germline): MNHEY, SMNVEV (reference sequence). The V gene end was trimmed by 6 bases and the J gene end by 1 base; junction bases not matched to a gene: 9. The CDR3 sequence is 15 residues long. As DNA, the CDR3 is TGTGCCAGCAGCCCGGACAGGCCAACTTCCTACGAGCAGTACTTC. This codes for CASSPDRPTSYEQYF.

This chain links TRBV10-2 with TRBJ2-7, with D uncertain. The CDR3 contains 12 residues. Germline V CDR1 and CDR2: WSHSY, SAAADI. V shed 4 bases and J shed 2 bases, with 6 bases lying between them. The CDR3 region has the DNA TGCGCCAGCAGTGCCTCTGCCTACGAGCAGTACTTC. This translates into CASSASAYEQYF.

This clone was counted a single time. V is TRBV4-1 and J is TRBJ1-3; D gene unclear. Germline lookup yields CDR1 MGHRA and CDR2 YSYEKL. The CDR3 is 13 residues long. Trimming took off 5 bases at V and 0 bases at J, with 5 bases between the two ends. CDR3 sequence (DNA): TGCGCCAGCAGCTCCCTCTCTGGAAACACCATATATTTT. It is translated as CASSSLSGNTIYF.

V usage is TRBV7-3 and J usage is TRBJ2-3, with TRBD2 matching 7 bases. CDR1 and CDR2 from the germline V gene are SGHTA and FQGTGA. The CDR3 contains 14 residues. Trimming removed 6 bases from V and 6 bases from J; junction bases left unmatched: 9. DNA for the CDR3: TGTGCCAGCAGTCTAAGCGGGACTGGGGATACGCAGTATTTT. As protein: CASSLSGTGDTQYF.

This clone showed up just once. The rearrangement links TRBV4-2 to TRBJ2-2; D is possibly TRBD2 (6 bases). Germline V gene lookup returns CDR1 LGHNA and CDR2 YNFKEQ. Trimming cost V 1 base and J 6 bases, with 6 bases left between them. The CDR3 length is 13 residues. The CDR3 DNA follows: TGTGCCAGCAGCCAAGGGAGGGCCGGGGAGCTGTTTTTT. Protein sequence: CASSQGRAGELFF.

The J gene is TRBJ2-3, the V gene TRBV5-6; 10 nucleotides align to TRBD2. The CDR3 is 15 amino acids. The V segment lost 4 bases and the J segment 3 bases; nucleotides outside the gene matches: 5. Germline CDR1 reads SGHDT; CDR2 reads YYEEEE. The DNA of the CDR3 is TGTGCCAGCAGCAGCACTAGCGGGACAACAGATACGCAGTATTTT. Its protein is CASSSTSGTTDTQYF.

The chain joins TRBV18 to TRBJ2-7; a possible D gene is TRBD2 (6 bases). CDR3 length equals 15 residues. Germline values: CDR1 KGHSH, CDR2 LQKENI. V lost 0 bases and J lost 3, with 12 bases in between. Here the CDR3 DNA reads TGTGCCAGCTCACCACCGATTTCGCGGGGCTACGAGCAGTACTTC. Amino acid sequence: CASSPPISRGYEQYF.

A single count supports this clone. The V and J genes are TRBV10-1 and TRBJ2-3; no definite D call. Trimming stripped 6 bases from V and 0 bases from J, with 7 bases between. CDR1 WNHNN and CDR2 SYGVQD come from the germline V gene (reference sequence). CDR3 size: 13 residues. CDR3 amino acids: CASSATSTDTQYF. DNA for the CDR3: TGCGCCAGCAGCGCTACTAGCACAGATACGCAGTATTTT.